These T cell receptor beta chains were read from a single sample in a study of T cells in Graves' hyperthyroidism and ophthalmopathy. TCRdb reprocessed the multiplex PCR reads with MiXCR, giving one entry per CDR3 protein. The sample carries some 300,000 distinct CDR3 sequences, around 16% recorded once. The sequenced material came from blood. These receptor sequences come from a man younger than 45 with Graves' hyperthyroidism. Each CDR3 is given with its conserved first and last residue. A D gene is named only where the DNA matches it firmly. Rows give clone size only sometimes, using once, few, many, or a class for an expanded clone.

cdr3_aa cdr3_nt clone_size v_call d_call j_call
CASQSEEGRVTGELFF TGTGCCAGCCAATCTGAGGAGGGCCGTGTCACCGGGGAGCTGTTTTTT many TRBV7-2 - TRBJ2-2
CATGAQETQYF TGTGCCACAGGGGCCCAAGAGACCCAGTACTTC - TRBV24-1 - TRBJ2-5
CSAPRGGRTDTQYF TGCAGTGCTCCAAGAGGGGGGCGCACAGATACGCAGTATTTT few TRBV20-1 - TRBJ2-3
CASSGVADNEQFF TGTGCCAGCTCAGGGGTGGCTGACAATGAGCAGTTCTTC many TRBV18 - TRBJ2-1
CASRDGNYGYTF TGTGCCAGCAGGGACGGGAACTATGGCTACACCTTC - TRBV19 - TRBJ1-2
CSVELRGRPPSTDTQYF TGCAGCGTTGAATTGCGCGGGAGGCCCCCTAGCACAGATACGCAGTATTTT few TRBV29-1 TRBD2 TRBJ2-3
CASSPGGQDTEAFF TGTGCCAGCAGCCCGGGGGGACAGGACACTGAAGCTTTCTTT many TRBV13 TRBD1 TRBJ1-1
CSARVLEGSSYNEQFF TGCAGTGCTAGAGTGTTGGAGGGGAGCTCCTACAATGAGCAGTTCTTC - TRBV20-1 - TRBJ2-1
CASRRGPLNYNSPLHF TGTGCCAGCAGACGGGGGCCGCTCAACTATAATTCACCCCTCCACTTT - TRBV27 - TRBJ1-6
CASSFGRGYNEQFF TGTGCCAGCAGCTTCGGACGTGGGTACAATGAGCAGTTCTTC few TRBV7-6 - TRBJ2-1
CASRPTGTGGYEQYF TGTGCCAGCAGACCAACCGGGACAGGCGGTTACGAGCAGTACTTC many TRBV11-2 TRBD1 TRBJ2-7
CASRPDSSYGQYF TGTGCCAGCAGACCGGACAGCTCCTACGGGCAGTACTTC - TRBV12-3/TRBV12-4 - TRBJ2-7
CSAETAGANVLTF TGCAGTGCAGAGACAGCTGGGGCCAACGTCCTGACTTTC - TRBV20-1 - TRBJ2-6
CASSIDDTSGTNEKLFF TGTGCCAGTAGTATAGATGACACTTCGGGAACTAATGAAAAACTGTTTTTT many TRBV19 - TRBJ1-4
CASSSMAGRETQYF TGTGCCAGCAGCTCCATGGCAGGGCGAGAGACCCAGTACTTC - TRBV7-9 - TRBJ2-5
CASSEFTGVEPQHF TGTGCCAGCAGTGAATTTACAGGGGTAGAGCCCCAGCATTTT few TRBV2 TRBD1 TRBJ1-5
CASSPQGPRGGELFF TGTGCCAGCAGCCCGCAGGGGCCCCGGGGAGGGGAGCTGTTTTTT many TRBV11-2 - TRBJ2-2
CATETGAAGELFF TGTGCCACCGAGACAGGGGCCGCCGGGGAGCTGTTTTTT - TRBV28 TRBD1 TRBJ2-2
CASSFPTGIDGYTF TGTGCCAGCAGTTTCCCGACAGGGATCGATGGCTACACCTTC few TRBV12-3/TRBV12-4 TRBD1 TRBJ1-2
CASSLPGKTQYF TGTGCCAGCAGCTTACCAGGGAAGACCCAGTACTTC - TRBV7-2 - TRBJ2-5